The 8 T cell receptor beta chains listed next were all sequenced from one sample in a study of T cell responses to AZD1222 COVID-19 vaccine. Only in-frame clones appear in the TCRdb table, and some are missing; sequencing was by immunoSEQ multiplex PCR. This sample has 60,000 to 75,000 clones, with around 83% found just once. The sequencing used peripheral blood, collected on day 0 of AZD1222 vaccination. These receptors came from an adult in good health.

J is TRBJ2-3 and V is TRBV11-2; TRBD1 might be the D (6 bases). The CDR3 consists of 16 residues. Trimming pared 5 bases from V and 1 base from J, leaving 16 bases between. The V gene's germline CDR1 is SGHAT and CDR2 FQNNGV. CDR3 sequence (DNA): TGTGCCAGCAGCCTCCAGGGACAAGGGGGCACAGATACGCAGTATTTT. It encodes CASSLQGQGGTDTQYF.

The chain has TRBV6-5 and TRBJ1-1; tentative D call: TRBD1 (5 bases). Germline CDR1 and CDR2: MNHEY and SVGAGI. The CDR3 extends over 13 amino acids. The germline V and J ends were trimmed by 8 bases and 1 base, with 11 bases remaining between them. The CDR3 spells CASGRQRNTEAFF. In nucleotides, the CDR3 is TGTGCCAGCGGTCGACAGAGGAACACTGAAGCTTTCTTT.

This clone was seen only once. J is TRBJ1-1 and V is TRBV21-1; the D call of TRBD1 is as the table states it, not checked on the DNA. TRBV21-1 is recorded as a pseudogene. CDR3 length: 15 amino acids. The CDR3 region has the DNA TGTGCCAGCAGCAATAGGGACAAAAAGAACACTGAAGCTTTCTTT. As protein: CASSNRDKKNTEAFF.

With respect to this clone: The junction departs from the called germline gene at one end, perhaps through a read error. The chain recombines TRBV7-7 with TRBJ2-3; possibly TRBD1 for D (6 bases). The CDR3 runs to 13 residues. Germline V CDR1 and CDR2: SSHAT, FNYEAQ (reference sequence). For the CDR3, the DNA is TGTGCTAGCAGCTTAACAGGGCCAGATACGCAGTATTTT. Translating gives CASSLTGPDTQYF.

The chain couples TRBV5-1 to TRBJ1-1, with TRBD1 identical over 8 bases. The CDR3 runs 14 residues. Trimming cost V 5 bases and J 2 bases; bases outside gene matches: 5. From germline, CDR1 is SGHRS and CDR2 YFSETQ. The CDR3: CASRTGEPNTEAFF. Here the CDR3 DNA reads TGCGCCAGCAGGACAGGGGAACCAAACACTGAAGCTTTCTTT.

The chain carries TRBV25-1 and TRBJ2-6; TRBD1 matches 9 bases. Germline V gene lookup returns CDR1 MGHDK and CDR2 SYGVNS. V gave up 4 bases and J gave up 0 bases; unmatched junction bases: 7. The CDR3 is 18 residues long. CDR3 sequence reads: CASSAYRDRVSGANVLTF. DNA for the CDR3: TGTGCCAGCAGTGCCTACCGGGACAGGGTCTCTGGGGCCAACGTCCTGACTTTC.

The chain links TRBV10-3 to TRBJ2-1, with a possible D match to TRBD1 (6 bases). CDR3 length: 15 residues. V was trimmed by 5 bases and J by 4 bases, leaving 15 bases between them. The germline gives CDR1 ENHRY, CDR2 SYGVKD. The CDR3 reads CAISPFEGDYNEQFF. CDR3 coding DNA: TGTGCCATCAGTCCCTTCGAGGGGGATTACAATGAGCAGTTCTTC.

The gene calls are TRBV5-4 and TRBJ1-3; unclear D gene. Germline-derived CDR1 and CDR2 are SGHNT and YYREEE (reference sequence). V gave up 3 bases and J gave up 1 base, with 14 bases separating them. The CDR3 extends over 16 amino acids. The CDR3 loop reads CASSYDLGASGNTIYF. The CDR3 region has the DNA TGTGCCAGCAGCTATGATTTGGGCGCATCTGGAAACACCATATATTTT.